This T cell receptor (beta chain) was captured by sequencing in a study of tumor-infiltrating lymphocytes in primary liver carcinoma (TCRdb year 2017). Regarding the study in general: Surgical resection was performed in China between late 2015 and 2016 on about 5 patients with histopathologically diagnosed primary liver carcinoma. Roughly 3.65 to 8 million productive TCRbeta reads were obtained per sample, and no significant difference in read depth was found between tissue types. The five patients had tumors staged T1-T3 N0M0, with maximum diameters ranging from about 4.2 to 10 cm. TCRbeta repertoire sequencing covered about 35 specimens from 5 patients: 25 tumor regions, 5 adjacent noncancerous liver tissues and 5 peripheral blood samples. Of the five patients (three men and two women, aged 30 to 69 years), four had hepatocellular carcinoma and one had combined HCC and intrahepatic cholangiocarcinoma. Technical replicate repertoires showed high reproducibility, with mean shared-clone rates roughly 0.87 and correlation coefficients above 0.95. TCRbeta repertoire sequencing, expression microarrays and whole-exome sequencing were combined in the study across five regions of each liver tumor, with adjacent normal tissue and blood also included. Overall study results and their limits: Repertoire overlap was higher between tumor regions (mean around 36%) than tumor-adjacent (around 17%) or tumor-blood (14%) pairs, consistent with antigen-driven expansion. Since the samples were bulk and unsorted, there was no way to compare CD4+ and CD8+ T cell repertoires. Only the TCR beta chain was sequenced, so true repertoire diversity is likely underestimated because unpaired alpha chains were not captured. With just a few patients in the study, the authors point out that the findings should be validated in a larger study. The top 250 clones accounted for a significantly greater share of the repertoire in tumors than in blood (p = 0.039).

RNA from unsorted whole blood was extracted with TRIzol reagent, and germline DNA was obtained with the DNeasy Blood & Tissue kit. Patients had chronic HBV infection and were treatment-naive at sampling. Before surgery, four milliliters of peripheral blood were collected into K2EDTA tubes. Reading from cysteine to phenylalanine, the CDR3 counts 16 amino acids. This entry keeps only the CDR3 DNA: 48 bases, framed from base 1. Relative to germline, V is 4 bases shorter and J is 0 bases shorter, with 14 bases between their ends. Starting from 500 to 600 ng total RNA, TCRbeta-specific cDNA was produced by reverse transcription with a constant-region primer and ProtoScript II reverse transcriptase. Three nested multiplex PCR rounds, following a slightly modified ARM-PCR procedure, were used to build the TCRbeta libraries. Each of the first two PCR rounds ran for approximately 10 cycles and used multiplex TRBV1-TRBV30 forward primers together with a Cbeta reverse primer. Sample barcodes and Illumina adapters were added in a final 25-cycle PCR with Deep VentR polymerase. Before sequencing, amplicons between 200 and 500 bp were purified from gel using a QIAquick gel extraction kit. The TCRbeta amplicons were sequenced with 250-bp paired-end reads on an Illumina HiSeq 2500. In the authors' own workflow: Reads were quality-trimmed with Trimmomatic v0.33, and paired reads were merged with FLASH v1.2.11 to recover full CDR3 sequences. MiGEC v1.2.1b assigned V, D and J germline segments to the rearranged TCRbeta sequences. Clonotype statistics and Shannon-Wiener diversity indices were calculated with VDJtools v1.0.0. Except for diversity analysis, only the 250 most abundant clonotypes of each sample were used in subsequent analyses to reduce sampling bias. TCRdb took the public reads, trimmed them with fastp at Q25, ran MiXCR for clone calling and kept in-frame beta chains. Rows with a matching CDR3 protein are joined into one entry that keeps the most common DNA and genes. The authors' filters were not applied to this entry. This sample holds around 330,000 distinct CDR3 sequences; 45% to 70% were observed only once. The top ten hold about 15% of the sample.

A note on this clonotype: Its antigen has not been determined. No per-base quality is available; no much larger clone lies one base away.

This sequence originates from a woman in her thirties with primary liver carcinoma and hepatitis B virus infection. The specimen sequenced was peripheral blood. The chain employs TRBV5-7 and TRBJ2-4; perhaps TRBD2 is the D gene, with 6 bases matching. TRBV5-7 is annotated as an ORF whose role is uncertain. The DNA reads TGTGCCAGCAGCCCCACAACTAGCATAGCCAAAAACATTCAGTACTTC. Its translation is CASSPTTSIAKNIQYF.